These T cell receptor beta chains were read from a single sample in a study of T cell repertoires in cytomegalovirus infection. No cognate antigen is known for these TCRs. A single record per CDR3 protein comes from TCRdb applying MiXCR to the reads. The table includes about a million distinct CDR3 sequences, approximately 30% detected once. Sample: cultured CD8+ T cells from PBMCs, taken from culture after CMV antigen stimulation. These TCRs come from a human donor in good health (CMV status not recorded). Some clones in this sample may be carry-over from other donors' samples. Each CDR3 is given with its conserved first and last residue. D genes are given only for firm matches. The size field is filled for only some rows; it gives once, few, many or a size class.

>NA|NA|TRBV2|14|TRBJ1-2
TGTGCCAGCAGTGAATCTAGAGGGACCTATGGCTACACCTTC
CASSESRGTYGYTF
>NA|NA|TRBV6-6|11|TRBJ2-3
TGTGCCAGCAGTACCGCGGATACGCAGTATTTT
CASSTADTQYF
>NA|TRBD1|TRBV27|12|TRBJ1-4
TGTGCCTCCAGGAGGGGGCGGGAAAAACTGTTTTTT
CASRRGREKLFF
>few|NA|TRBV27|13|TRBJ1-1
TGTGCCACCATGGATGGATTGAACACTGAAGCTTTCTTT
CATMDGLNTEAFF
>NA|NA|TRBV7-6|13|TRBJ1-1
TGTGCCAGCAGCTCCACCTGGGGGAATGAAGCTTTCTTT
CASSSTWGNEAFF
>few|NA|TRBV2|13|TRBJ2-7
TGTGCCAGCGGACCCCGGAGCTCCTACGAGCAGTACTTC
CASGPRSSYEQYF
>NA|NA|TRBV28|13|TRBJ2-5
TGTGCCAGCAGTTTACGGGGGCACGAGACCCAGTACTTC
CASSLRGHETQYF
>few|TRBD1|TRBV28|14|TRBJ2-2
TGTGCCAGCAGTATGACAGGGGGCACCGGGGAGCTGTTTTTT
CASSMTGGTGELFF
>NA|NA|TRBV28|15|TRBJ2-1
TGTGCCAGCAGTTTAAGGTCAGCATTTTACAATGAGCAGTTCTTC
CASSLRSAFYNEQFF
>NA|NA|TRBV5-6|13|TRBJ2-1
TGTGCCAGCAGCACCCAATTCTACAATGAGCAGTTCTTC
CASSTQFYNEQFF
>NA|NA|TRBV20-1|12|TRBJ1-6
TGCAGTGCTTCCACCTCTAGCTCACCCCTCCACTTT
CSASTSSSPLHF
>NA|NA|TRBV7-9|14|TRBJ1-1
TGTGCCAGCAGCTTAGATCCAGGACGGCCTGACGCTTTCTTT
CASSLDPGRPDAFF
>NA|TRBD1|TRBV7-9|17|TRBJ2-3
TGTGCCAGCAGCTTAAGCCTACAGGGGTACGGGACAGATACGCAGTATTTT
CASSLSLQGYGTDTQYF
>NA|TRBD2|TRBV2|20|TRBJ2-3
TGTGCCAGCAGTGCTCGACTAGCGGGGGTTTCGAACCGGGGCACAGATACGCAGTATTTT
CASSARLAGVSNRGTDTQYF
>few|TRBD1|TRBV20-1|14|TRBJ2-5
TGCAGTGCTAGAGATGACAGGGCTCAAGAGACCCAGTACTTC
CSARDDRAQETQYF
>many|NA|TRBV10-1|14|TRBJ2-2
TGCGCCAGCAGTGAGCTACAGATCACCGGGGAGCTGTTTTTT
CASSELQITGELFF
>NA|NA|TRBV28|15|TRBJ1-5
TGTGCAGTCCATATAGGGGTTTATAGCAATCAGCCCCAGCATTTT
CAVHIGVYSNQPQHF
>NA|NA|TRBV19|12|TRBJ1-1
TGTGCCAGTACCGGATGGAACACTGAAGCTTTCTTT
CASTGWNTEAFF
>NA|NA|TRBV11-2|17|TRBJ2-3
TGTGCCAGCAGCTTATACGTCGCCTCTACTAGCACAGATACGCAGTATTTT
CASSLYVASTSTDTQYF
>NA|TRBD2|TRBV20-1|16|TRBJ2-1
TGCAGTGCTAGAAGGCCCTTACTAGCGGGGTACAATGAGCAGTTCTTC
CSARRPLLAGYNEQFF
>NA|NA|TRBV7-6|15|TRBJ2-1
TGTGCCAGCAGCTTGACAGGAGAAGGCTACAATGAGCAGTTCTTC
CASSLTGEGYNEQFF
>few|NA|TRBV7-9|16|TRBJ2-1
TGTGCCAGCAGTAGACTCGGGGGGCGGTCCTACAATGAGCAGTTCTTC
CASSRLGGRSYNEQFF
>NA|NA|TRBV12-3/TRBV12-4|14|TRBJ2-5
TGTGCCAGCACTTCCCCAGGGTCCTGGGAGACCCAGTACTTC
CASTSPGSWETQYF
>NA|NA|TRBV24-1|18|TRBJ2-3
TGTGCCACCAGTGATACCCTTGGGCCAGGGGCTAGCACAGATACGCAGTATTTT
CATSDTLGPGASTDTQYF
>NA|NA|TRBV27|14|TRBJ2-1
TGTGCCAGCAGTCTGGACGGCGGGTATTTGGAGCAGTTCTTC
CASSLDGGYLEQFF
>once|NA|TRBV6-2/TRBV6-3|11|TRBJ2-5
TGTACCAGCAGTTGGGGGGAGACCCAGTACTTC
CTSSWGETQYF
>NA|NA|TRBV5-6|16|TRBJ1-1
TGTGCCAGCAGCACGGACGGAGAATACATGAACACTGAAGCTTTCTTT
CASSTDGEYMNTEAFF
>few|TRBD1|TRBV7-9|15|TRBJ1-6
TGTGCCAGCAGCGCCTACAGGGGGCATAATTCACCCCTCCACTTT
CASSAYRGHNSPLHF
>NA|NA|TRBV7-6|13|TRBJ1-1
TGTGCCAGCAGCAAGGGGGTGAACACTGAAGCTTTCTTT
CASSKGVNTEAFF
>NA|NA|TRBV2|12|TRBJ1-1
TGTGCCAGCAGTGACGACATCCTTGAAGCTTTCTTT
CASSDDILEAFF
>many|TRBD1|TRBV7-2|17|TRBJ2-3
TGTGCCAGCAGCTTAGATGACAGGGATTTTTACACAGATACGCAGTATTTT
CASSLDDRDFYTDTQYF
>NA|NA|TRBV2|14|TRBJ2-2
TGTGCCAGCAGTGGGACGATCGGGACCGGGGAGCTGTTTTTT
CASSGTIGTGELFF
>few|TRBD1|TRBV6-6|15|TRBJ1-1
TGTGCCAGCAGTTGGATCGACAGGGGAGAAGCTGAAGCTTTCTTT
CASSWIDRGEAEAFF
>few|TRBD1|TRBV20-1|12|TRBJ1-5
TGCAGTGCAAACAGGGGGCAACAGCCCCAGCATTTT
CSANRGQQPQHF
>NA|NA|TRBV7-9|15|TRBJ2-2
TGTGCCAGCAGCCCCCCCCAACGGAAGTCCGGGGAGCTGTTTTTT
CASSPPQRKSGELFF
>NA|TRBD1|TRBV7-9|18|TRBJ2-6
TGTGCCAGCAGCTACACAGGGGGCGTACCCTCTGGGGCCAACGTCCTGACTTTC
CASSYTGGVPSGANVLTF